This passage covers 25 T cell receptor beta chains from one sample sequenced in a study of T cells in Graves' hyperthyroidism and ophthalmopathy. TCR beta CDR3 regions were amplified from RNA. Primed by the HTBI set, a first-round RT-PCR was run on the TCR CDR3. TCRdb fed the multiplex PCR reads into MiXCR, producing one record per CDR3 protein. The sample holds 200,000 to 250,000 distinct CDR3 sequences, about a sixth seen once. The sequenced sample consisted of blood. The receptors come from a woman aged 18-35 years with Graves' ophthalmopathy.

The table lists this clonotype with many counts. The V and J genes are TRBV12-3 or TRBV12-4 and TRBJ2-4; D not certain. The CDR3 covers 14 residues. Trimming took off 2 bases at V and 1 base at J, with 6 bases between the two ends. CDR3 residues: CASSLKGAKNIQYF. CDR3 DNA sequence: TGTGCCAGCAGTTTAAAGGGTGCCAAAAACATTCAGTACTTC.

This clonotype was observed many times. The genes are TRBV3-1 and TRBJ2-2; D gene unclear. Germline V lookup: CDR1 LGHDT, CDR2 YNNKEL (reference sequence). The germline V and J ends were trimmed by 5 bases and 5 bases, with 9 bases remaining between them. The length of the CDR3 is 13 residues. The CDR3 here is CASSYLKTGELFF. DNA for the CDR3: TGTGCCAGCAGCTACCTGAAGACCGGGGAGCTGTTTTTT.

This clonotype appeared many times. This chain links TRBV28 with TRBJ1-2; D is perhaps TRBD1 (6 bases). V was shortened by 7 bases and J by 6 bases, with 12 bases between the two germline ends. In germline, CDR1 is MDHEN, CDR2 SYDVKM. CDR3 length equals 12 residues. The CDR3 reads CASNNGGHGYTF. CDR3 coding DNA: TGTGCCAGCAACAATGGGGGGCATGGCTACACCTTC.

This chain links TRBV10-3 with TRBJ2-3, with 14 bases matching TRBD2. CDR3 size: 17 residues. Germline V CDR1 and CDR2: ENHRY, SYGVKD. V dropped 6 bases and J dropped 4; count of bases not matched to a gene: 9. The chain's CDR3 is CAISRRGTSGGADTQYF. The CDR3 DNA sequence: TGTGCCATCAGCCGCCGGGGGACTAGCGGGGGAGCAGATACGCAGTATTTT.

As regards this clonotype: The junction departs from the called germline gene at one end, perhaps through a read error. J is TRBJ2-7 and V is TRBV7-3; D may be TRBD2 (5 bases). The germline V gene has CDR1 SGHTA and CDR2 FQGTGA. The CDR3 is made up of 15 amino acids. The CDR3 reads CASSLRTGSSYERYF. The CDR3 nucleotides read TGTGCCAGCAGCTTAAGGACGGGGAGCTCCTACGAGCGGTACTTC.

The V gene is TRBV7-8, the J gene TRBJ2-5, with D perhaps matching TRBD2 (5 bases). The germline gives CDR1 SGHVS, CDR2 FQNEAQ. CDR3 length: 12 residues. Trimming took off 4 bases at V and 5 bases at J, with 8 bases between the two ends. The CDR3 sequence is CASSYGLETQYF. The DNA for the CDR3 is TGTGCCAGCAGCTACGGACTCGAGACCCAGTACTTC.

This clonotype showed up many times. The gene calls are TRBV7-9 and TRBJ1-1; TRBD1 is a possible D gene (6 bases). The CDR3 runs to 14 residues. Germline CDR1 reads SEHNR; CDR2 reads FQNEAQ (reference sequence). Trimming shortened V by 5 bases and J by 1 base, and 11 bases separated the two germline ends. Here the CDR3 DNA reads TGTGCCAGCAGCGCTAAGACAGGGAACACTGAAGCTTTCTTT. It translates to CASSAKTGNTEAFF.

The chain carries TRBV24-1 and TRBJ2-1; no clear D gene. The CDR3 consists of 14 residues. CDR1 KGHDR and CDR2 SFDVKD come from the germline V gene. With 1 base removed from V and 4 bases from J, the gap between germline ends came to 7 bases. The CDR3 sequence: CATSDLWGYNEQFF. CDR3 bases: TGTGCCACCAGTGATTTATGGGGATACAATGAGCAGTTCTTC.

This clonotype was counted many times. This rearrangement joins TRBV7-3 to TRBJ2-6; possible D gene TRBD1, 6 bases. V lost 0 bases and J 0 bases, leaving 12 bases between the germline ends. The CDR3 runs 18 residues. Germline-derived CDR1 and CDR2 are SGHTA and FQGTGA. The CDR3 bases are TGTGCCAGCAGCTTAACTGTCAGGGGCTCCTCTGGGGCCAACGTCCTGACTTTC. Amino acids: CASSLTVRGSSGANVLTF.

This clonotype was detected ten times or more. The V and J genes are TRBV9 and TRBJ2-1; weak D call: TRBD2 (6 bases). The CDR3 loop spans 13 amino acids. Germline V CDR1 and CDR2: SGDLS, YYNGEE. The V end lost 2 bases, the J end lost 13 bases, and 16 bases lay between the germline ends. The DNA of the CDR3 is TGTGCCAGCAGCGTCAATACCGGGACTCCCCAGTTCTTC. Amino acid sequence: CASSVNTGTPQFF.

This clonotype has ten or more counts. The chain combines TRBV30 with TRBJ2-7; D is unclear. This CDR3 spans 11 amino acids. Germline loops: CDR1 GTSNPN, CDR2 SVGIG (reference sequence). V lost 5 bases and J lost 1, with 6 bases in between. CDR3 in amino acids: CAWAGSYEQYF. In DNA, the CDR3 is TGTGCCTGGGCTGGGTCCTACGAGCAGTACTTC.

This chain joins TRBV6-2 or TRBV6-3 and TRBJ1-1, with 9 bases that match TRBD1. V lost 6 bases to trimming and J lost 4 bases; unmatched junction nucleotides: 6. The CDR3 covers 14 residues. Germline loops: CDR1 MNHEY, CDR2 SVGEGT. The CDR3 spells CASRVQGATTEAFF. DNA for the CDR3: TGTGCCAGCAGGGTACAGGGGGCGACCACTGAAGCTTTCTTT.

This clonotype has at least ten counts. The chain couples TRBV12-3 or TRBV12-4 to TRBJ2-7; unclear D gene. Between the trimmed V and J ends, which lost 6 bases and 3 bases, there was a span of 9 bases. CDR3 length equals 12 residues. The CDR3 sequence is CASSPSRYEQYF. The CDR3 nucleotides read TGTGCCAGCAGCCCCTCGCGCTACGAGCAGTACTTC.

This clonotype was detected many times. J is TRBJ1-1 and V is TRBV9, with D unresolved. The V end was cut by 4 bases, the J end by 4 bases, with 26 bases between. The V gene's germline CDR1 is SGDLS and CDR2 YYNGEE. This CDR3 contains 18 residues. The CDR3 bases are TGTGCCAGCAGCCCTATGCTCGGAGGCGCAGGCCTTGGCACTGAAGCTTTCTTT. Translated: CASSPMLGGAGLGTEAFF.

This clonotype came up many times. The chain employs TRBV19 and TRBJ1-5, with D maybe TRBD1 (5 bases). CDR3 length equals 15 residues. The germline V gene encodes CDR1 LNHDA and CDR2 SQIVND (reference sequence). The ends were cut back, 6 bases at V and 1 base at J, with 13 bases in the middle. CDR3 coding DNA: TGTGCCAGTAGGACCGGACATATCAGCAATCAGCCCCAGCATTTT. Its translation: CASRTGHISNQPQHF.

This clonotype was detected many times. The chain links TRBV18 to TRBJ2-7; 9 bases line up with TRBD2. The germline V gene has CDR1 KGHSH and CDR2 LQKENI. J was trimmed by 4 bases and V by 6 bases; bases with no gene match: 7. This CDR3 has 14 amino acids. In DNA form, the CDR3 reads TGTGCCAGCTCCCCAGCGGGGGGTTTATACGAGCAGTACTTC. Amino acid sequence: CASSPAGGLYEQYF.

Points on this clonotype: One base away lies a much larger clone, so this may be a sequencing read error. The chain recombines TRBV6-5 with TRBJ2-1; the match to TRBD1 covers 10 bases. There are 17 residues in the CDR3. Unmatched junction bases numbered 9, after V lost 2 bases and J lost 5 bases. Germline CDR1 MNHEY, CDR2 SVGAGI. The DNA for the CDR3 is TGTGCCAGCAGTTACCCCATCGGGACAGGGGTACACAATGAGCAGTTCTTC. Translated, it gives CASSYPIGTGVHNEQFF.

The V gene is TRBV19, the J gene TRBJ1-2; 9 nucleotides line up with TRBD1. CDR1 and CDR2 from the germline V gene are LNHDA and SQIVND (reference sequence). V shed 5 bases and J 4 bases; nucleotides not matched to a gene: 5. The CDR3 length is 14 residues. The CDR3 bases are TGTGCCAGTAGTCCTAAGGGACAGGGCTATGGCTACACCTTC. This encodes CASSPKGQGYGYTF.

This clonotype was picked up a small number of times. This sequence joins TRBV20-1 and TRBJ2-7, with 9 bases aligning to TRBD2. V trimming: 0 bases; J trimming: 6 bases; junction bases outside the gene matches: 9. From germline, CDR1 is DFQATT and CDR2 SNEGSKA (reference sequence). There are 15 residues in the CDR3. CDR3 sequence: CSARDAASGTPEQYF. DNA for the CDR3: TGCAGTGCTAGAGATGCGGCTAGCGGGACACCCGAGCAGTACTTC.

Concerning this clonotype: A much larger clone is a single base away; this may be a read error. This rearrangement joins TRBV19 to TRBJ2-1; 7 bases align to TRBD2. The assigned J gene may be wrong: the sequence end matches TRBJ2-7 better. The germline V gene encodes CDR1 LNHDA and CDR2 SQIVND (reference sequence). CDR3 length equals 17 residues. This CDR3 reads CASSIVETSISYNEQYF. Here the CDR3 DNA reads TGTGCCAGTAGTATAGTGGAGACTAGCATCTCCTACAATGAGCAGTACTTC.

This clonotype was recorded at least ten times. J is TRBJ2-7 and V is TRBV3-1; 9 bases fit TRBD1. CDR3 length: 15 residues. The V gene end was trimmed by 6 bases and the J gene end by 1 base; junction bases not matched to a gene: 7. Germline V gene lookup returns CDR1 LGHDT and CDR2 YNNKEL (reference sequence). The CDR3 sequence is CASRETGTGSYEQYF. CDR3 nucleotides: TGTGCCAGCAGGGAAACCGGGACAGGGTCCTACGAGCAGTACTTC.

This chain links TRBV11-2 with TRBJ2-3, with 9 bases fitting TRBD1. The V gene's germline CDR1 is SGHAT and CDR2 FQNNGV. The CDR3 is 16 residues long. Trimming cost V 6 bases and J 1 base; bases outside gene matches: 8. CDR3 sequence reads: CASSGIRTGGTDTQYF. CDR3 DNA sequence: TGTGCCAGCAGTGGTATAAGGACAGGGGGCACAGATACGCAGTATTTT.

This clonotype turned up a few times. V and J are TRBV19 and TRBJ2-5; weak D call: TRBD2 (6 bases). The CDR3 sequence is 16 residues long. V was pared by 4 bases and J by 5 bases, with 20 bases between. CDR1 is LNHDA, CDR2 SQIVND, per germline (reference sequence). Here the CDR3 DNA reads TGTGCCAGTAGTACAACGCCGGGGGTGGATCGGGAGACCCAGTACTTC. Translation: CASSTTPGVDRETQYF.

This clonotype was seen many times. This sequence joins TRBV20-1 and TRBJ2-2; 11 positions agree with TRBD2. Unmatched junction bases numbered 12, after V lost 0 bases and J lost 6 bases. Germline CDR1 and CDR2: DFQATT and SNEGSKA (reference sequence). The CDR3 has 18 amino acids. The CDR3 region has the DNA TGCAGTGCTAGAGATGGGCGCTTAGCGGGAGGGCTCTCCGGGGAGCTGTTTTTT. Translated, it gives CSARDGRLAGGLSGELFF.

At least ten counts were recorded for this clonotype. The chain combines TRBV20-1 with TRBJ2-3; 11 bases map to TRBD2. The junction had 7 bases not matched to a gene; V was cut back by 2 bases and J by 3 bases. Germline V gene sequence: CDR1 DFQATT, CDR2 SNEGSKA (reference sequence). The CDR3 spans 16 residues. The CDR3 loop reads CSARNSGGALTDTQYF. The CDR3 nucleotides are TGCAGTGCTAGAAATAGCGGGGGGGCCTTGACAGATACGCAGTATTTT.